The 21 T cell receptor beta chains below all came from one sample that was sequenced in a study of control samples from healthy donors and cancer patients. Profiled with immunoSEQ multiplex PCR; TCRdb holds only in-frame clones, not every one. The data contain roughly 180,000 clones, around 92% of them singletons. Sequencing used blood. The receptors were gathered from a woman in her thirties or forties in good health.

J is TRBJ2-2 and V is TRBV21-1. TRBV21-1 is classified as a pseudogene. The CDR3 extends over 14 amino acids. The CDR3 DNA reads TGTGCCTCCTCCCGTGCATGGAACACCGGGGAGCTGTTTTTT. Amino acids: CASSRAWNTGELFF.

The chain employs TRBV7-9 and TRBJ2-3; D remains ambiguous. From germline, CDR1 is SEHNR and CDR2 FQNEAQ (reference sequence). The CDR3 loop spans 13 amino acids. Trimming shortened V by 4 bases and J by 6 bases, and 11 bases separated the two germline ends. The CDR3: CASSSTPSDTQYF. CDR3 in DNA: TGTGCCAGCAGCTCAACCCCTTCGGATACGCAGTATTTT.

The V gene is TRBV2, the J gene TRBJ2-4; D is perhaps TRBD2 (7 bases). Germline loops: CDR1 SNHLY, CDR2 FYNNEI. CDR3 length equals 14 residues. V was cut by 8 bases and J by 0 bases, with 11 bases left in between. In DNA, the CDR3 is TGTGCCAGCGGGGGGGCCTTAGCCAAAAACATTCAGTACTTC. It encodes CASGGALAKNIQYF.

This clone has more than one count but fewer than ten. The chain uses TRBV7-8 and TRBJ2-7, with 9 bases aligning to TRBD1. V lost 1 base and J lost 0; bases outside the gene matches: 4. CDR3 size: 16 residues. CDR1 and CDR2 from the germline V gene are SGHVS and FQNEAQ. The CDR3 spells CASSLVTGGYSYEQYF. The CDR3 bases are TGTGCCAGCAGCTTAGTCACAGGGGGCTACTCCTACGAGCAGTACTTC. Supplemented by reference TRBV7-8 and TRBJ2-7, the full variable domain reads GAGVSQSPRYKVAKRGQDVALRCDPISGHVSLFWYQQALGQGPEFLTYFQNEAQLDKSGLPSDRFFAERPEGSVSTLKIQRTQQEDSAVYLCASSLVTGGYSYEQYFGPGTRLTVT.

This clone has just one count. The chain employs TRBV5-4 and TRBJ2-2; D is possibly TRBD2 (6 bases). Germline values: CDR1 SGHNT, CDR2 YYREEE (reference sequence). Trimming left V 5 bases short and J 0 bases short, with 20 bases between. This CDR3 has 18 residues. CDR3 sequence reads: CASRKLLPGLANTGELFF. In nucleotides, the CDR3 is TGTGCCAGCAGAAAACTACTTCCGGGACTCGCGAACACCGGGGAGCTGTTTTTT.

The chain links TRBV29-1 to TRBJ1-2; the match to TRBD1 covers 9 bases. V lost 7 bases, J lost 1 base, and 10 bases stayed unmatched. The germline CDR1 and CDR2 sequences are SQVTM and ANQGSEA. The CDR3 runs 15 residues. CDR3 sequence reads: CSALRPGQGNYGYTF. CDR3 nucleotide sequence: TGCAGCGCCCTCAGGCCGGGACAGGGTAACTATGGCTACACCTTC.

The chain carries TRBV27 and TRBJ1-2; no reliable D call. With 6 bases removed from V and 3 bases from J, the gap between germline ends came to 5 bases. The CDR3 runs to 11 residues. Per the germline V gene, CDR1 is MNHEY and CDR2 is SMNVEV (reference sequence). CDR3 sequence: CASRSYYGYTF. DNA for the CDR3: TGTGCCAGCAGATCATACTATGGCTACACCTTC.

The chain carries TRBV5-1 and TRBJ1-3; D is unresolved. V dropped 4 bases and J dropped 1 base, with 12 bases sitting between them. CDR1 is SGHRS, CDR2 YFSETQ, per germline. CDR3 length: 15 amino acids. CDR3 coding DNA: TGCGCCAGCAGCCCCCAACCGGAGTCTGGAAACACCATATATTTT. Protein product: CASSPQPESGNTIYF.

The V and J genes are TRBV5-4 and TRBJ1-2; D is undetermined. Trimming cost V 2 bases and J 0 bases, with 8 bases left between them. From germline, CDR1 is SGHNT and CDR2 YYREEE (reference sequence). The CDR3 has 14 residues. The CDR3 reads CASSFGRTNYGYTF. CDR3 bases: TGTGCCAGCAGCTTTGGTAGAACTAACTATGGCTACACCTTC.

J is TRBJ1-1 and V is TRBV7-9; D is unclear. Trimming took off 2 bases at V and 11 bases at J, with 12 bases between the two ends. The CDR3 extends over 12 amino acids. Per the germline V gene, CDR1 is SEHNR and CDR2 is FQNEAQ (reference sequence). CDR3 DNA: TGTGCCAGCAGCTTACTTGGGCCCCGGGCTTTCTTT. Its translation is CASSLLGPRAFF.

This rearrangement joins TRBV7-8 to TRBJ1-5; 10 nucleotides agree with TRBD1. The V segment lost 1 base and the J segment 5 bases; nucleotides outside the gene matches: 2. In germline, CDR1 is SGHVS, CDR2 FQNEAQ. The CDR3 is 15 amino acids. The CDR3 reads CASSLGGTGDQPQHF. CDR3 nucleotide sequence: TGTGCCAGCAGCTTAGGCGGGACAGGGGATCAGCCCCAGCATTTT.

This clone was seen only once. The chain employs TRBV19 and TRBJ2-5; unclear D gene. Deletions cut 6 bases from V and 5 bases from J, with 13 bases between. The CDR3 totals 13 residues. Germline V gene lookup returns CDR1 LNHDA and CDR2 SQIVND (reference sequence). In nucleotides, the CDR3 is TGTGCCAGTAGCACAGCCTGGACGGAGACCCAGTACTTC. Its protein is CASSTAWTETQYF.

The chain joins TRBV7-8 to TRBJ2-7, with D possibly TRBD2 on 5 matching bases. CDR3 length equals 14 residues. Germline V gives CDR1 SGHVS, CDR2 FQNEAQ. Trimming stripped 6 bases from V and 6 bases from J, with 18 bases between. The CDR3 sequence is CASSYTEGFGEQYF. The CDR3 DNA follows: TGTGCCAGCAGTTATACCGAGGGTTTCGGCGAGCAGTACTTC.

V gene TRBV4-1 combines with J gene TRBJ2-7; 7 bases agree with TRBD2. V lost 3 bases to trimming and J lost 3 bases; unmatched junction nucleotides: 11. Germline CDR1 reads MGHRA; CDR2 reads YSYEKL. The CDR3 is 16 amino acids. Written as DNA, the CDR3 is TGCGCCAGCAGCCAGGCCCCGGGGGGATTAGACTACGAGCAGTACTTC. It is translated as CASSQAPGGLDYEQYF.

This chain uses TRBV27 with TRBJ2-6; D remains ambiguous. CDR3 length: 14 amino acids. The germline CDR1 and CDR2 sequences are MNHEY and SMNVEV (reference sequence). V was shortened by 5 bases and J by 1 base, with 6 bases between the two germline ends. Written as DNA, the CDR3 is TGTGCCAGCAGTATCCTATCTGGGGCCAACGTCCTGACTTTC. It encodes CASSILSGANVLTF.

V and J are TRBV3-1 (or the pseudogene TRBV3-2) and TRBJ1-6, with a weak D call TRBD1 (5 bases). Looked up from germline, CDR1 is LGHDT and CDR2 is YNNKEL (reference sequence). V was shortened by 1 base and J by 0 bases, with 13 bases between the two germline ends. The CDR3 consists of 18 residues. In nucleotides, the CDR3 is TGTGCCAGCAGCCAAGTTGACAGTTTGAGCTCCTATAATTCACCCCTCCACTTT. It yields the protein CASSQVDSLSSYNSPLHF.

The chain employs TRBV3-1 (or the pseudogene TRBV3-2) and TRBJ2-1; 9 nucleotides align to TRBD2. V was clipped by 5 bases and J by 8 bases; unmatched bases: 10. CDR3 length: 15 residues. Germline CDR1 reads LGHDT; CDR2 reads YNNKEL (reference sequence). The CDR3 nucleotides are TGTGCCAGCAGCAATATAGCGGGAGACGGGGATGAGCAGTTCTTC. Protein product: CASSNIAGDGDEQFF.

V gene TRBV18 combines with J gene TRBJ2-2, with a weak D call TRBD2 (5 bases). V lost 6 bases, J lost 7 bases, and 9 bases lay in between. There are 12 residues in the CDR3. Germline V gives CDR1 KGHSH, CDR2 LQKENI. CDR3 sequence reads: CASSRTRGELFF. CDR3 in DNA: TGTGCCAGCTCGCGGACTCGCGGGGAGCTGTTTTTT.

This chain joins TRBV7-8 and TRBJ1-1, with D possibly being TRBD1 (5 bases). The V end was cut by 6 bases, the J end by 0 bases, with 8 bases between. The CDR3 totals 13 residues. The germline CDR1 and CDR2 sequences are SGHVS and FQNEAQ. The CDR3 protein is CASRIQVNTEAFF. CDR3 nucleotides: TGTGCCAGCAGAATACAGGTGAACACTGAAGCTTTCTTT. The full variable domain, with the rest looked up from reference TRBV7-8 and TRBJ1-1, is GAGVSQSPRYKVAKRGQDVALRCDPISGHVSLFWYQQALGQGPEFLTYFQNEAQLDKSGLPSDRFFAERPEGSVSTLKIQRTQQEDSAVYLCASRIQVNTEAFFGQGTRLTVV.

This sequence joins TRBV2 and TRBJ2-2; 8 bases align to TRBD1. The germline V gene encodes CDR1 SNHLY and CDR2 FYNNEI. CDR3 length: 15 residues. The V and J ends lost 4 bases and 4 bases, in that order; junction bases with no gene match: 5. The CDR3 DNA follows: TGTGCCAGCAGTGGGGCAGGGGGCATCACCGGGGAGCTGTTTTTT. The encoded protein is CASSGAGGITGELFF.

V gene TRBV6-5 combines with J gene TRBJ1-2; unclear D gene. The CDR3 consists of 15 residues. V was trimmed by 5 bases and J by 2 bases, leaving 15 bases between them. In germline, CDR1 is MNHEY, CDR2 SVGAGI. The CDR3 is CASSLARTVNYGYTF. In DNA form, the CDR3 reads TGTGCCAGCAGTCTTGCTCGGACGGTGAACTATGGCTACACCTTC.